The 2 T cell receptor beta chains below all came from one sample that was sequenced in a study of T cell responses to AZD1222 COVID-19 vaccine. Some clones are missing from TCRdb's copy, which holds only in-frame ones; the method was immunoSEQ multiplex PCR. The sample lists about 140,000 clones, 88% seen once, with 5.4% in the top ten. The sequences come from peripheral blood, collected 28 days after the second dose of the MenACWY control vaccine. These TCRs come from an adult who received the MenACWY meningococcal vaccine as a control.

This clone showed up just once. CDR3 sequence (DNA): TGCAGTGCTGGGGGGGGTTCACCCCTCCACTTT. This gives the protein CSAGGGSPLHF. This rearrangement joins TRBV20-1 to TRBJ1-6; D is perhaps TRBD1 (5 bases). The CDR3 has 11 amino acids. With 5 bases removed from V and 9 bases from J, the gap between germline ends came to 8 bases. The germline V gene encodes CDR1 DFQATT and CDR2 SNEGSKA (reference sequence).

CDR3: CASSQDVTTNEKLFF. Written as DNA, the CDR3 is TGTGCCAGCAGCCAAGATGTTACAACTAATGAAAAACTGTTTTTT. This rearrangement joins TRBV4-2 to TRBJ1-4; D unclear. CDR3 length: 15 amino acids. Germline lookup yields CDR1 LGHNA and CDR2 YNFKEQ. The germline V and J ends were trimmed by 0 bases and 0 bases, with 5 bases remaining between them.